This record looks at one TCR beta chain sequence and its context. This sample was included in a study of control samples from healthy donors and cancer patients. Measured with immunoSEQ multiplex PCR; TCRdb has only the in-frame clones, and not every one. The data contain roughly 130,000 clones, about 88% of them singletons. Germline CDR1 reads ENHRY; CDR2 reads SYGVKD. Trimming removed 0 bases from V and 5 bases from J, with 13 bases in between. The CDR3 totals 15 residues. The V gene is TRBV10-3, the J gene TRBJ2-5, with D tentatively TRBD2 (5 bases). The material sequenced was blood. The receptor comes from a man aged 50-59 years in good health. The CDR3 protein is CAISESDGEPETQYF. The CDR3 nucleotides are TGTGCCATCAGTGAGTCTGACGGGGAGCCGGAGACCCAGTACTTC.